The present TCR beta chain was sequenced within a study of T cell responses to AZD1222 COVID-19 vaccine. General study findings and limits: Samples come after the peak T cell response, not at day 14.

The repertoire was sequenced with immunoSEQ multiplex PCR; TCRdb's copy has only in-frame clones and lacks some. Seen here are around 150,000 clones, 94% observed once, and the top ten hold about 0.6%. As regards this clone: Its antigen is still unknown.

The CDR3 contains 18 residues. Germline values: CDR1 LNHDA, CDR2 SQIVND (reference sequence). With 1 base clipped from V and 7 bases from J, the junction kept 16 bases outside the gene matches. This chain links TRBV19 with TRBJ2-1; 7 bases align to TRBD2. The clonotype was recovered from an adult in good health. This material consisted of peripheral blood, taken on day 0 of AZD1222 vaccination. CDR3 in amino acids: CASSIGSQVGGHLNEQFF. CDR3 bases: TGTGCCAGTAGTATAGGTAGTCAGGTGGGAGGGCACCTAAATGAGCAGTTCTTC.